These 7 T cell receptor beta chains share one sample of origin, sequenced in a study of T cell responses to AZD1222 COVID-19 vaccine. Only in-frame clones appear in the TCRdb table, and some are missing; sequencing was by immunoSEQ multiplex PCR. The table shows roughly 190,000 clones, with about nine tenths occurring only once. This material consisted of peripheral blood, taken on day 0 of AZD1222 vaccination. The receptors originated from an adult in good health.

The genes are TRBV11-2 and TRBJ2-1; TRBD2 agrees at 7 bases. From germline, CDR1 is SGHAT and CDR2 FQNNGV. This CDR3 spans 18 amino acids. After removal of 0 bases from V and 6 bases from J, the junction contained 14 bases not matched to a gene. CDR3 in DNA: TGTGCCAGCAGCTTAGATCCTCGTTCGGCGGGAGTCGTCAATGAGCAGTTCTTC. It translates to CASSLDPRSAGVVNEQFF.

V and J are TRBV7-9 and TRBJ1-2; D not certain. Trimming removed 2 bases from V and 6 bases from J, with 7 bases in between. The CDR3 has 12 amino acids. The germline CDR1 and CDR2 sequences are SEHNR and FQNEAQ (reference sequence). The CDR3 here is CASSLSSDGYTF. CDR3 bases: TGTGCCAGCAGCTTATCATCTGATGGCTACACCTTC.

Only a few counts were recorded for this clone. The rearrangement links TRBV5-1 to TRBJ1-4; D call uncertain. Germline CDR1 reads SGHRS; CDR2 reads YFSETQ. This CDR3 contains 13 residues. Trimming pared 0 bases from V and 10 bases from J, leaving 10 bases between. Here the CDR3 DNA reads TGCGCCAGCAGCTTGGTCGGCTCCGGAAAACTGTTTTTT. Protein: CASSLVGSGKLFF.

This chain uses TRBV6-4 with TRBJ2-2; D gene ambiguous. Per germline, CDR1 MRHNA and CDR2 SNTAGT. V lost 0 bases and J lost 1, with 6 bases in between. This CDR3 has 15 amino acids. Written as DNA, the CDR3 is TGTGCCAGCAGTGACTCGAGAGAGAACACCGGGGAGCTGTTTTTT. It encodes CASSDSRENTGELFF.

The rearrangement joins TRBV18 to TRBJ1-6; possible D gene TRBD1, 6 bases. The CDR3 loop spans 15 amino acids. CDR1 is KGHSH, CDR2 LQKENI, per germline. The ends were cut back, 2 bases at V and 7 bases at J, with 12 bases in the middle. This CDR3 reads CASSPEARGNSPLHF. In DNA, the CDR3 is TGTGCCAGCTCACCAGAGGCCAGGGGAAATTCACCCCTCCACTTT.

The V call is TRBV27, the J call TRBJ1-3; 8 positions agree with TRBD1. The CDR3 spans 15 residues. Germline V gene data show CDR1 as MNHEY and CDR2 as SMNVEV (reference sequence). With V trimmed by 4 bases and J by 4 bases, 6 bases remained unmatched. Written as DNA, the CDR3 is TGTGCCAGCAGTTCCACGGACAGGGTCGGAAACACCATATATTTT. Translating it yields CASSSTDRVGNTIYF.

This chain links TRBV19 with TRBJ2-7; D may be TRBD1 (6 bases). Germline CDR1 LNHDA, CDR2 SQIVND (reference sequence). The length of the CDR3 is 13 residues. The V end was cut by 11 bases, the J end by 0 bases, with 14 bases between. CDR3 in DNA: TGTGCCTCAAGAGACAGGAGCTCCTACGAGCAGTACTTC. It translates to CASRDRSSYEQYF. Using reference TRBV19 and TRBJ2-7 for the parts outside the CDR3, the full variable domain is DGGITQSPKYLFRKEGQNVTLSCEQNLNHDAMYWYRQDPGQGLRLIYYSQIVNDFQKGDIAEGYSVSREKKESFPLTVTSAQKNPTAFYLCASRDRSSYEQYFGPGTRLTVT.